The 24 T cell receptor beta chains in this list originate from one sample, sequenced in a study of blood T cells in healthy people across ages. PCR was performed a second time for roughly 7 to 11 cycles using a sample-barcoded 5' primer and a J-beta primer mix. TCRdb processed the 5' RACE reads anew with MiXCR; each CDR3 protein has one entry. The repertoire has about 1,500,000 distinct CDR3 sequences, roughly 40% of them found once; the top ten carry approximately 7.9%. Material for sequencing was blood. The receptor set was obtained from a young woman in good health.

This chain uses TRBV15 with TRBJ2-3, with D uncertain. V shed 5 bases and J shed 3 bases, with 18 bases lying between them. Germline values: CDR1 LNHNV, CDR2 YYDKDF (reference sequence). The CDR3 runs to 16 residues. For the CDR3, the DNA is TGTGCCACCAGCCCCTCGGTGCCAGTGAATACAGATACGCAGTATTTT. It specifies CATSPSVPVNTDTQYF.

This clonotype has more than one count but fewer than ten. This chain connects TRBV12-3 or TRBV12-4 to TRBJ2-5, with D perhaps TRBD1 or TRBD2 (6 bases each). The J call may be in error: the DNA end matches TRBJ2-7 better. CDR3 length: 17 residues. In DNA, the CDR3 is TGTGCCAGCAGTTTGTGGAGGGGGACACCTCCTTCCTACGAGCAGTACTTC. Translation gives CASSLWRGTPPSYEQYF.

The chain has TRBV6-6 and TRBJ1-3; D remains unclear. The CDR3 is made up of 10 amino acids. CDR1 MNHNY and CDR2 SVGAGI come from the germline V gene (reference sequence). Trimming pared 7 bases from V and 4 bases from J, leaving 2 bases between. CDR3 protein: CASNGNTIYF. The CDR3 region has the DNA TGTGCCAGCAACGGAAACACCATATATTTT.

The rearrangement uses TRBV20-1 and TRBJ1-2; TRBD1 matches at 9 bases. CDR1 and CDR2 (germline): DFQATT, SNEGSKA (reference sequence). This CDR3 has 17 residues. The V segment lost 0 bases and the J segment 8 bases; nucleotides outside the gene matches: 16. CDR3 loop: CSAREAEGRQGVQGYTF. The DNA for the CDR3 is TGCAGTGCTAGAGAGGCCGAAGGGAGACAGGGGGTACAGGGCTACACCTTC.

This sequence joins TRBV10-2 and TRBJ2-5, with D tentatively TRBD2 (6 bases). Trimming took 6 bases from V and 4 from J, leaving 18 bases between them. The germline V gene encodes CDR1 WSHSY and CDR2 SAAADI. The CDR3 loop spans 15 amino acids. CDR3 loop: CASRLPAEGIETQYF. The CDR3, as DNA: TGCGCCAGCAGGCTCCCAGCGGAGGGGATAGAGACCCAGTACTTC.

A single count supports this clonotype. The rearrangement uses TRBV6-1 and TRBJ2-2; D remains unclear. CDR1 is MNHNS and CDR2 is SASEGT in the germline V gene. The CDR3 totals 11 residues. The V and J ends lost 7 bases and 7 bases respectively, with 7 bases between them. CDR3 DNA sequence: TGTGCCAGCAACCGAGTCGGGGAGCTGTTTTTT. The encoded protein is CASNRVGELFF.

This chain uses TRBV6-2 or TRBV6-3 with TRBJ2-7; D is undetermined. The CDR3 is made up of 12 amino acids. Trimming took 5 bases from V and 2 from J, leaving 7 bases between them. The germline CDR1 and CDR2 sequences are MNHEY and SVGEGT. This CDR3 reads CASSDITYEQYF. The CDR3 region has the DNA TGTGCCAGCAGTGACATAACCTACGAGCAGTACTTC.

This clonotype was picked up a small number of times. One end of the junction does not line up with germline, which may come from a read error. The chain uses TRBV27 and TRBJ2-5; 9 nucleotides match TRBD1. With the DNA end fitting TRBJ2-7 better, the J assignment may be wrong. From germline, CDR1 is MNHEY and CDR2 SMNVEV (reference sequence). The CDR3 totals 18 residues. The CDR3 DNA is TGTGTCAGCAGGCCACAGACCCACGCCGGGACAGGGACCCACGAGCAGTACTTC. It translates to CVSRPQTHAGTGTHEQYF.

CDR3 region: CSARDSGTGACEQYF. The CDR3, as DNA: TGCAGTGCTAGGGATTCCGGGACAGGGGCCTGCGAGCAGTACTTC. V is TRBV20-1 and J is TRBJ2-4; 10 bases match TRBD1. The end of the DNA fits TRBJ2-7 better, so the J call may be wrong. The CDR3 totals 15 residues. Germline CDR1 reads DFQATT; CDR2 reads SNEGSKA (reference sequence).

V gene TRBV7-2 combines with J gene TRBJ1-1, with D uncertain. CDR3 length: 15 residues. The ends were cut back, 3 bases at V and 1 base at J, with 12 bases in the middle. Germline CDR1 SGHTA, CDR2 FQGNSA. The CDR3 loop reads CASSLGWAGNTEAFF. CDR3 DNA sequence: TGTGCCAGCAGCTTGGGATGGGCAGGGAACACTGAAGCTTTCTTT.

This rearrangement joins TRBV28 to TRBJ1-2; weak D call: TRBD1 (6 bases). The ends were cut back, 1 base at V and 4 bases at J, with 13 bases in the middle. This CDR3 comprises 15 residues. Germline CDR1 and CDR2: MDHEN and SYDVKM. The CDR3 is CASSLFRGRGYGYTF. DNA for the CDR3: TGTGCCAGCAGTTTATTCAGGGGCCGGGGCTATGGCTACACCTTC.

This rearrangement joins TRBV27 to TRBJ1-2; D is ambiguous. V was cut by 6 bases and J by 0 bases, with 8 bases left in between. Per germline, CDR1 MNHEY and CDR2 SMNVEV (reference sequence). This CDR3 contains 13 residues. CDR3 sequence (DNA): TGTGCCAGCAGCCAAAAACCTAACTATGGCTACACCTTC. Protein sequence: CASSQKPNYGYTF.

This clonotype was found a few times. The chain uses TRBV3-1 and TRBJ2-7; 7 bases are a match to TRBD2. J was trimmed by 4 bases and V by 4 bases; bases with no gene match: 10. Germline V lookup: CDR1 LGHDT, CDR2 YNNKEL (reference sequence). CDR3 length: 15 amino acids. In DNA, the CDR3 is TGTGCCAGCAGCCTTTCTCCCGCGGGAGCTTACGAGCAGTACTTC. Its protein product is CASSLSPAGAYEQYF.

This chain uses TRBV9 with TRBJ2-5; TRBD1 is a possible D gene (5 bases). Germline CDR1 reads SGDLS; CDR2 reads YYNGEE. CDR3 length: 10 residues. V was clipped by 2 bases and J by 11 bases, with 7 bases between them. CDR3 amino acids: CASSVGRQYF. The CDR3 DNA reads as TGTGCCAGCAGCGTGGGGCGGCAGTACTTC.

CDR3: CASSPDEQYF. The CDR3, as DNA: TGTGCCAGCTCTCCCGACGAGCAGTACTTC. The rearrangement joins TRBV7-9 to TRBJ2-7; no definite D call. Trimming stripped 8 bases from V and 5 bases from J, with 7 bases between. The CDR3 extends over 10 amino acids. Per the germline V gene, CDR1 is SEHNR and CDR2 is FQNEAQ (reference sequence). Together with reference TRBV7-9 and TRBJ2-7, the CDR3 gives the full variable domain: DTGVSQNPRHKITKRGQNVTFRCDPISEHNRLYWYRQTLGQGPEFLTYFQNEAQLEKSRLLSDRFSAERPKGSFSTLEIQRTEQGDSAMYLCASSPDEQYFGPGTRLTVT.

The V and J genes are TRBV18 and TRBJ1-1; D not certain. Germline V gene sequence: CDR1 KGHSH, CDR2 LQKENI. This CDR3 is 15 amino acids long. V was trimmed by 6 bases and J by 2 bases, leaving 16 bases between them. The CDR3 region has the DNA TGTGCCAGCTCCACCAGTACGGACCCTAACACTGAAGCTTTCTTT. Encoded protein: CASSTSTDPNTEAFF.

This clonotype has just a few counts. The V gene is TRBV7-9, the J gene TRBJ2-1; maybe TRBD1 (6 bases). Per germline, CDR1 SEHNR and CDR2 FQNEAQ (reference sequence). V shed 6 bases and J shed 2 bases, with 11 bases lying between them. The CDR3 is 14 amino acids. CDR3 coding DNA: TGTGCCAGCAGACGACGGGACACCTACAATGAGCAGTTCTTC. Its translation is CASRRRDTYNEQFF.

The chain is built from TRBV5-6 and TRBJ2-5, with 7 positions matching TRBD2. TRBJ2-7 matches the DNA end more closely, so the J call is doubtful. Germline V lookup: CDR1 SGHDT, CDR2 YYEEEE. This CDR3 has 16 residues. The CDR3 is CASSPGWGGTTYEQYF. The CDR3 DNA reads TGTGCCAGCAGCCCGGGCTGGGGGGGGACTACCTACGAGCAGTACTTC.

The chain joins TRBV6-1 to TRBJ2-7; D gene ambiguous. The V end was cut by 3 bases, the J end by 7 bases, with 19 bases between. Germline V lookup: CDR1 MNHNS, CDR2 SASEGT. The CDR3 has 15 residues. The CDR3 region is CASSERHHPSWEQYF. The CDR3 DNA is TGTGCCAGCAGTGAGAGACACCACCCCTCGTGGGAGCAGTACTTC.

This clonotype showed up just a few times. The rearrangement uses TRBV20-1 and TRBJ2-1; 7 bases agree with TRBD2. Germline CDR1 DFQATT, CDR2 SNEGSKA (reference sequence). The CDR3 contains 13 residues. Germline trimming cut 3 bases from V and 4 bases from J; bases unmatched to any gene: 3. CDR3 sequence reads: CSASGGNYNEQFF. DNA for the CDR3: TGCAGTGCTAGCGGGGGGAATTACAATGAGCAGTTCTTC.

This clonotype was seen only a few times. The CDR3 DNA follows: TGTGCCACCGCAATACGGACAGGGGGCTTATACGAGCAGTACTTC. It specifies CATAIRTGGLYEQYF. This chain uses TRBV15 with TRBJ2-7, with TRBD1 matching over 11 bases. There are 15 residues in the CDR3. The V gene's germline CDR1 is LNHNV and CDR2 YYDKDF (reference sequence). Trimming at V came to 8 bases and at J to 4 bases, leaving 10 bases not matched to a gene.

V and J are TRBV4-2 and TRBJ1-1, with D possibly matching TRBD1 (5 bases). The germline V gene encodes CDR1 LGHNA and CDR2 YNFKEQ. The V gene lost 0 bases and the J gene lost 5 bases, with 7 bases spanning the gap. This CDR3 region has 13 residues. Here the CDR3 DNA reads TGTGCCAGCAGCCAAGAAGGGGAAACTGAAGCTTTCTTT. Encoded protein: CASSQEGETEAFF.

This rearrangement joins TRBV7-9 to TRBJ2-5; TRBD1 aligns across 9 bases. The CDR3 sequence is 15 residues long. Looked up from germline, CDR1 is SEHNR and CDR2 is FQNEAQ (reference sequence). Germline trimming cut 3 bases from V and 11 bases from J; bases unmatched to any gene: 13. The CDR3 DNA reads TGTGCCAGCAGCTTTACAGGGGGCGCGGGTAATGAGCAGTACTTC. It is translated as CASSFTGGAGNEQYF.

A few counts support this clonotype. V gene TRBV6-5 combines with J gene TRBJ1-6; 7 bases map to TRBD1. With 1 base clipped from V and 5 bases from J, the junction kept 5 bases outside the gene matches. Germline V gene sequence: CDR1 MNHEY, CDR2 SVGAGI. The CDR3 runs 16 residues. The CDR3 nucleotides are TGTGCCAGCAGTTACTGGATAGGACAGGATAATTCACCCCTCCACTTT. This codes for CASSYWIGQDNSPLHF.